This TCR beta chain was found in a study of blood T cell repertoires in COVID-19. About the research overall: Researchers got acute and convalescent COVID-19 samples from the United States, Italy and Spain.

How the authors handled the data: For nucleated cells, counts were estimated from reference gene primer amplification. The assay was immunoSEQ multiplex PCR, and TCRdb's table has in-frame clones only and misses some. D and trimming were read from the DNA, whereas the V and J calls and clone size are those reported in that table. This sample carries about 400,000 clones, around nine tenths of them seen once, and the ten largest clones take around 3%. The CDR3 totals 12 residues. Germline trimming cut 4 bases from V and 6 bases from J; bases unmatched to any gene: 3. CDR1 SGHRS and CDR2 YFSETQ come from the germline V gene.

The chain joins TRBV5-1 to TRBJ1-2; 7 nucleotides align to TRBD1. This receptor was identified in a human donor in a cohort sampled during active COVID-19. The sequenced material came from peripheral blood. The CDR3 reads CASSHDRDGYTF. CDR3 DNA sequence: TGCGCCAGCAGCCATGACAGGGATGGCTACACCTTC.